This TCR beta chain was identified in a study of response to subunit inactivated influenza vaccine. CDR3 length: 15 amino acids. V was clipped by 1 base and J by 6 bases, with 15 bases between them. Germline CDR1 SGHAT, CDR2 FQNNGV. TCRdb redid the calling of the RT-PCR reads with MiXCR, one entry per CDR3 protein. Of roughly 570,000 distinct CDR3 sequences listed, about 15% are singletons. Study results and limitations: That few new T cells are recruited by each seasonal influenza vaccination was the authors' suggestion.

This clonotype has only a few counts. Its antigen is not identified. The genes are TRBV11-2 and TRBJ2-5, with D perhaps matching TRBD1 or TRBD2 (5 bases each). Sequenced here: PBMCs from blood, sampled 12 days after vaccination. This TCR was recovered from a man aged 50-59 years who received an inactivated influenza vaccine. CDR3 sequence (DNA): TGTGCCAGCAGCTTAGCCCTCGGGACCAGGAAGACCCAGTACTTC. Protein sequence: CASSLALGTRKTQYF.